Detailed here is one T cell receptor (beta chain). Authors' methods: Reference gene primer amplification yielded estimated nucleated cell counts. Sequencing used immunoSEQ multiplex PCR; TCRdb keeps in-frame clones, though not all of them. V and J calls plus clone size are reproduced from that table; the DNA served to infer D and trimming. Of 65,000 to 90,000 clones listed, 86% are singletons. The data were taken from a study of blood T cell repertoires in COVID-19. Study background: Whether acute or convalescent, the COVID-19 samples came from the United States, Italy and Spain.

This CDR3 has 15 residues. With 6 bases clipped from V and 6 bases from J, the junction kept 8 bases outside the gene matches. The germline gives CDR1 SNHLY, CDR2 FYNNEI. The clonotype was recovered from a woman aged 80 or over in a cohort sampled during active or convalescent COVID-19. V gene TRBV2 combines with J gene TRBJ1-5, with 10 bases identical to TRBD1. Specimen: peripheral blood. The CDR3 protein is CASRATGGGSQPQHF. The CDR3 coding sequence is TGTGCCAGCAGGGCGACAGGGGGCGGTAGTCAGCCCCAGCATTTT.